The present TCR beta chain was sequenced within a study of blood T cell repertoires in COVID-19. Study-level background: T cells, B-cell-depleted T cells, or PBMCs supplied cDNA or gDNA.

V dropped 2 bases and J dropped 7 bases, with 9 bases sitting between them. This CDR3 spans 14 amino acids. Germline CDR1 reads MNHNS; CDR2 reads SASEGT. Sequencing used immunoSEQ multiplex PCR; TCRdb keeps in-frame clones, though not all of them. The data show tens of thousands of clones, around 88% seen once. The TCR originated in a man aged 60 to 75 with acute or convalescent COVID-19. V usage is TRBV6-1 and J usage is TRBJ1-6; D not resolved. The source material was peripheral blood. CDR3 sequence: CASSEQVLNSPLHF. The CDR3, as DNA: TGTGCCAGCAGTGAACAGGTCCTCAATTCACCCCTCCACTTT.